Presented here are 21 T cell receptor beta chains from one specimen sequenced in a study of blood T cell repertoires in COVID-19. Sequenced by immunoSEQ multiplex PCR; TCRdb stores in-frame clones only, minus some. The sample shows about 200,000 clones, approximately 86% of them seen only once. The sample comprised PBMCs or T cells enriched from blood (not recorded which). The receptors shown here come from a young woman who had been exposed to COVID-19.

This rearrangement joins TRBV9 to TRBJ1-4; TRBD1 aligns across 10 bases. V was pared by 0 bases and J by 1 base, with 0 bases of the junction left unmatched. Germline loops: CDR1 SGDLS, CDR2 YYNGEE. This CDR3 is 16 amino acids long. The CDR3 here is CASSVGTGGTNEKLFF. The CDR3 bases are TGTGCCAGCAGCGTAGGGACAGGGGGAACTAATGAAAAACTGTTTTTT.

The V call is TRBV30, the J call TRBJ2-7; 14 nucleotides agree with TRBD2. Per germline, CDR1 GTSNPN and CDR2 SVGIG (reference sequence). V lost 5 bases to trimming and J lost 4 bases; unmatched junction nucleotides: 7. This CDR3 region has 15 residues. The CDR3 DNA reads as TGTGCCTGGGAGGAGGGACTAGCGGGGGTTTACGAGCAGTACTTC. Its protein is CAWEEGLAGVYEQYF.

The chain is built from TRBV12-3 or TRBV12-4 and TRBJ1-5, with D possibly TRBD1 on 5 matching bases. V was shortened by 5 bases and J by 10 bases, with 15 bases between the two germline ends. This CDR3 spans 13 amino acids. The DNA for the CDR3 is TGTGCCAGCAGTGGGGCTTGGACGTCCCCCCAGCATTTT. Translation: CASSGAWTSPQHF.

This clone appeared a few times. The CDR3 region has the DNA TGTGCCAGCAGTGAACGAACAGTGCTCTATGGCTACACCTTC. This gives the protein CASSERTVLYGYTF. This rearrangement joins TRBV2 to TRBJ1-2; D not resolved. The CDR3 is 14 amino acids. Trimming shortened V by 2 bases and J by 4 bases, and 11 bases separated the two germline ends. Germline CDR1 SNHLY, CDR2 FYNNEI.

The chain joins TRBV2 to TRBJ1-5, with TRBD1 as a possible D gene (5 bases). V was pared by 7 bases and J by 0 bases, with 13 bases between. Germline V gives CDR1 SNHLY, CDR2 FYNNEI. This CDR3 is 15 amino acids long. This CDR3 reads CASMSQAYSNQPQHF. The CDR3 DNA reads TGTGCCAGCATGTCACAGGCCTATAGCAATCAGCCCCAGCATTTT.

CDR3 amino acids: CASSSQGETEAFF. For the CDR3, the DNA is TGTGCCAGCAGCTCACAGGGGGAGACTGAAGCTTTCTTT. V gene TRBV11-3 combines with J gene TRBJ1-1; 8 positions agree with TRBD1. Germline trimming cut 4 bases from V and 5 bases from J; bases unmatched to any gene: 3. Germline CDR1 reads SGHNT; CDR2 reads YENEEA. The CDR3 is 13 residues long.

The genes are TRBV29-1 and TRBJ2-1; 9 nucleotides line up with TRBD1. The trim removed 6 bases at V and 7 bases at J, leaving 7 bases unmatched. CDR3 size: 13 residues. Per the germline V gene, CDR1 is SQVTM and CDR2 is ANQGSEA. This CDR3 is CSVNRGLGNEQFF. The CDR3 DNA reads TGCAGCGTCAACAGGGGGCTCGGAAATGAGCAGTTCTTC.

The chain combines TRBV27 with TRBJ2-3; D is undetermined. The CDR3 is 15 residues long. CDR1 and CDR2 (germline): MNHEY, SMNVEV (reference sequence). V lost 3 bases to trimming and J lost 0 bases, with 10 bases between them. The CDR3 DNA sequence: TGTGCCAGCAGTTTTTCCACATCTAGCACAGATACGCAGTATTTT. This codes for CASSFSTSSTDTQYF.

A note on this clone: This sample also contains other DNA sequences that code for the same CDR3. The chain has TRBV27 and TRBJ2-7, with D possibly TRBD1 on 5 matching bases. There are 14 residues in the CDR3. Per germline, CDR1 MNHEY and CDR2 SMNVEV (reference sequence). Trimming stripped 3 bases from V and 6 bases from J, with 15 bases between. CDR3 nucleotide sequence: TGTGCCAGCAGTTTTGGACAAGGGGCTGGCGAGCAGTACTTC. It yields the protein CASSFGQGAGEQYF.

A single count supports this clone. The gene calls are TRBV5-8 and TRBJ1-5; possible D gene TRBD1, 6 bases. This CDR3 is 15 amino acids long. V lost 2 bases to trimming and J lost 4 bases, with 13 bases between them. Germline CDR1 is SGHTS and CDR2 is YDEGEE. This CDR3 reads CASSFWNRENQPQHF. CDR3 sequence (DNA): TGTGCCAGCAGCTTTTGGAACAGGGAGAATCAGCCCCAGCATTTT.

This clone came up a few times. The chain has TRBV5-5 and TRBJ1-1, with unresolved D. V was cut by 1 base and J by 0 bases, with 13 bases left in between. The CDR3 totals 16 residues. The germline gives CDR1 SGHKS, CDR2 YYEKEE (reference sequence). CDR3 residues: CASSLIVRYVNTEAFF. CDR3 coding DNA: TGTGCCAGCAGCTTGATTGTGCGTTATGTGAACACTGAAGCTTTCTTT.

J is TRBJ1-1 and V is TRBV2; D unclear. V gave up 4 bases and J gave up 1 base, with 7 bases separating them. There are 13 residues in the CDR3. Germline CDR1 SNHLY, CDR2 FYNNEI. The CDR3 sequence: CASSGFRNTEAFF. For the CDR3, the DNA is TGTGCCAGCAGTGGCTTCAGGAACACTGAAGCTTTCTTT. Based on the CDR3 plus reference TRBV2 and TRBJ1-1, the full variable domain is EPEVTQTPSHQVTQMGQEVILRCVPISNHLYFYWYRQILGQKVEFLVSFYNNEISEKSEIFDDQFSVERPDGSNFTLKIRSTKLEDSAMYFCASSGFRNTEAFFGQGTRLTVV.

This sequence joins TRBV10-3 and TRBJ2-1; a possible D gene is TRBD2 (5 bases). V was trimmed by 9 bases and J by 4 bases, leaving 10 bases between them. The CDR3 is 12 amino acids. Germline lookup yields CDR1 ENHRY and CDR2 SYGVKD. The CDR3 reads CAMGTSYNEQFF. In DNA, the CDR3 is TGTGCCATGGGAACTAGTTACAATGAGCAGTTCTTC.

The CDR3 spells CASSVGSSSGNTIYF. The DNA for the CDR3 is TGTGCCAGCAGCGTGGGCAGTTCGTCGGGAAACACCATATATTTT. This rearrangement joins TRBV9 to TRBJ1-3, with no clear D. The CDR3 covers 15 residues. CDR1 SGDLS and CDR2 YYNGEE come from the germline V gene. V shed 2 bases and J shed 4 bases, with 13 bases lying between them.

V usage is TRBV2 and J usage is TRBJ2-7, with D tentatively TRBD1 (5 bases). The V end lost 9 bases, the J end lost 2 bases, and 17 bases lay between the germline ends. Per germline, CDR1 SNHLY and CDR2 FYNNEI. The CDR3 covers 14 residues. Here the CDR3 reads CARSRQLFPYEQYF. CDR3 sequence (DNA): TGTGCCAGAAGCCGACAGCTGTTCCCCTACGAGCAGTACTTC.

The chain links TRBV2 to TRBJ1-6, with 10 bases aligning to TRBD1. V lost 6 bases, J lost 6 bases, and 8 bases stayed unmatched. This CDR3 is built from 16 residues. Germline-derived CDR1 and CDR2 are SNHLY and FYNNEI. CDR3: CASRTDRGKVNSPLHF. The CDR3 nucleotides read TGTGCCAGCAGGACGGACAGGGGGAAAGTTAATTCACCCCTCCACTTT.

The chain joins TRBV5-1 to TRBJ1-4; D is perhaps TRBD1 (6 bases). V lost 3 bases to trimming and J lost 8 bases, with 11 bases between them. CDR3 length: 13 amino acids. Germline CDR1 SGHRS, CDR2 YFSETQ. This chain's CDR3 is CASSWGHGEKLFF. CDR3 bases: TGCGCCAGCAGCTGGGGACACGGGGAAAAACTGTTTTTT.

This clone has only one observation. The genes are TRBV7-9 and TRBJ1-3; D gene ambiguous. Per the germline V gene, CDR1 is SEHNR and CDR2 is FQNEAQ (reference sequence). V lost 5 bases and J lost 0, with 11 bases in between. The CDR3 runs 15 residues. The CDR3 nucleotides read TGTGCCAGCAGCCATACAGATCACTCTGGAAACACCATATATTTT. Its translation is CASSHTDHSGNTIYF.

The chain couples TRBV29-1 to TRBJ2-1; a weak D match, TRBD1 (5 bases). The germline CDR1 and CDR2 sequences are SQVTM and ANQGSEA. Trimming left V 5 bases short and J 9 bases short, with 17 bases between. This CDR3 comprises 13 residues. The CDR3 DNA follows: TGCAGCGTTAGGGGCGGCCTAAATGCTGAGCAGTTCTTC. Translation gives CSVRGGLNAEQFF.

This clone has a handful of counts. The V call is TRBV5-1, the J call TRBJ2-2; 11 bases map to TRBD2. Looked up from germline, CDR1 is SGHRS and CDR2 is YFSETQ. The V segment lost 1 base and the J segment 3 bases; nucleotides outside the gene matches: 2. The CDR3 covers 16 residues. CDR3 sequence: CASSLQLAGDTGELFF. The CDR3, as DNA: TGCGCCAGCAGCTTGCAACTAGCGGGGGACACCGGGGAGCTGTTTTTT.

This clone has only one observation. The chain uses TRBV6-5 and TRBJ2-7; 11 bases are shared with TRBD1. Germline trimming cut 4 bases from V and 3 bases from J; bases unmatched to any gene: 5. The CDR3 is 15 residues long. Germline values: CDR1 MNHEY, CDR2 SVGAGI. CDR3 sequence reads: CASSSAGTGGYEQYF. The CDR3 DNA sequence: TGTGCCAGCAGTTCTGCCGGGACAGGGGGCTACGAGCAGTACTTC.